This TCR beta chain was sequenced for a study of beta chain features in type 1 diabetes. Whole-study context: No patient-donor differences in age, gender, total cells or subset yield. Examination of sorted cells across all samples involved 90 million to 120 million cells. Study-wide results and limits: Among patients with Type 1 diabetes, TCRB CDR3s were moderately but significantly shorter in every one of the four CD4+ subsets. The naive, central memory and Treg TCRB repertoires looked more alike in patients than they did in healthy donors.

J was trimmed by 5 bases and V by 4 bases; bases with no gene match: 11. CDR1 is SGHRS, CDR2 YFSETQ, per germline. The CDR3 covers 15 residues. Every isolated RNA sample was fully reverse transcribed, so sequencing captured expressed TCRB transcripts. The repertoire was sequenced with immunoSEQ multiplex PCR; TCRdb's copy has only in-frame clones and lacks some. The sample carries roughly 50,000 clones, about 48% recorded once. This clone was observed a few times. What it binds is not known. The TCR originated in a man aged 25-40 years with type 1 diabetes. The chain joins TRBV5-1 to TRBJ1-2; TRBD1 matches at 7 bases. Source material: stem cell memory CD4+ T cells from blood. The CDR3 DNA is TGCGCCAGCAGCCCGACGTGGACAGGCCTATATGGCTACACCTTC. Amino acids: CASSPTWTGLYGYTF.